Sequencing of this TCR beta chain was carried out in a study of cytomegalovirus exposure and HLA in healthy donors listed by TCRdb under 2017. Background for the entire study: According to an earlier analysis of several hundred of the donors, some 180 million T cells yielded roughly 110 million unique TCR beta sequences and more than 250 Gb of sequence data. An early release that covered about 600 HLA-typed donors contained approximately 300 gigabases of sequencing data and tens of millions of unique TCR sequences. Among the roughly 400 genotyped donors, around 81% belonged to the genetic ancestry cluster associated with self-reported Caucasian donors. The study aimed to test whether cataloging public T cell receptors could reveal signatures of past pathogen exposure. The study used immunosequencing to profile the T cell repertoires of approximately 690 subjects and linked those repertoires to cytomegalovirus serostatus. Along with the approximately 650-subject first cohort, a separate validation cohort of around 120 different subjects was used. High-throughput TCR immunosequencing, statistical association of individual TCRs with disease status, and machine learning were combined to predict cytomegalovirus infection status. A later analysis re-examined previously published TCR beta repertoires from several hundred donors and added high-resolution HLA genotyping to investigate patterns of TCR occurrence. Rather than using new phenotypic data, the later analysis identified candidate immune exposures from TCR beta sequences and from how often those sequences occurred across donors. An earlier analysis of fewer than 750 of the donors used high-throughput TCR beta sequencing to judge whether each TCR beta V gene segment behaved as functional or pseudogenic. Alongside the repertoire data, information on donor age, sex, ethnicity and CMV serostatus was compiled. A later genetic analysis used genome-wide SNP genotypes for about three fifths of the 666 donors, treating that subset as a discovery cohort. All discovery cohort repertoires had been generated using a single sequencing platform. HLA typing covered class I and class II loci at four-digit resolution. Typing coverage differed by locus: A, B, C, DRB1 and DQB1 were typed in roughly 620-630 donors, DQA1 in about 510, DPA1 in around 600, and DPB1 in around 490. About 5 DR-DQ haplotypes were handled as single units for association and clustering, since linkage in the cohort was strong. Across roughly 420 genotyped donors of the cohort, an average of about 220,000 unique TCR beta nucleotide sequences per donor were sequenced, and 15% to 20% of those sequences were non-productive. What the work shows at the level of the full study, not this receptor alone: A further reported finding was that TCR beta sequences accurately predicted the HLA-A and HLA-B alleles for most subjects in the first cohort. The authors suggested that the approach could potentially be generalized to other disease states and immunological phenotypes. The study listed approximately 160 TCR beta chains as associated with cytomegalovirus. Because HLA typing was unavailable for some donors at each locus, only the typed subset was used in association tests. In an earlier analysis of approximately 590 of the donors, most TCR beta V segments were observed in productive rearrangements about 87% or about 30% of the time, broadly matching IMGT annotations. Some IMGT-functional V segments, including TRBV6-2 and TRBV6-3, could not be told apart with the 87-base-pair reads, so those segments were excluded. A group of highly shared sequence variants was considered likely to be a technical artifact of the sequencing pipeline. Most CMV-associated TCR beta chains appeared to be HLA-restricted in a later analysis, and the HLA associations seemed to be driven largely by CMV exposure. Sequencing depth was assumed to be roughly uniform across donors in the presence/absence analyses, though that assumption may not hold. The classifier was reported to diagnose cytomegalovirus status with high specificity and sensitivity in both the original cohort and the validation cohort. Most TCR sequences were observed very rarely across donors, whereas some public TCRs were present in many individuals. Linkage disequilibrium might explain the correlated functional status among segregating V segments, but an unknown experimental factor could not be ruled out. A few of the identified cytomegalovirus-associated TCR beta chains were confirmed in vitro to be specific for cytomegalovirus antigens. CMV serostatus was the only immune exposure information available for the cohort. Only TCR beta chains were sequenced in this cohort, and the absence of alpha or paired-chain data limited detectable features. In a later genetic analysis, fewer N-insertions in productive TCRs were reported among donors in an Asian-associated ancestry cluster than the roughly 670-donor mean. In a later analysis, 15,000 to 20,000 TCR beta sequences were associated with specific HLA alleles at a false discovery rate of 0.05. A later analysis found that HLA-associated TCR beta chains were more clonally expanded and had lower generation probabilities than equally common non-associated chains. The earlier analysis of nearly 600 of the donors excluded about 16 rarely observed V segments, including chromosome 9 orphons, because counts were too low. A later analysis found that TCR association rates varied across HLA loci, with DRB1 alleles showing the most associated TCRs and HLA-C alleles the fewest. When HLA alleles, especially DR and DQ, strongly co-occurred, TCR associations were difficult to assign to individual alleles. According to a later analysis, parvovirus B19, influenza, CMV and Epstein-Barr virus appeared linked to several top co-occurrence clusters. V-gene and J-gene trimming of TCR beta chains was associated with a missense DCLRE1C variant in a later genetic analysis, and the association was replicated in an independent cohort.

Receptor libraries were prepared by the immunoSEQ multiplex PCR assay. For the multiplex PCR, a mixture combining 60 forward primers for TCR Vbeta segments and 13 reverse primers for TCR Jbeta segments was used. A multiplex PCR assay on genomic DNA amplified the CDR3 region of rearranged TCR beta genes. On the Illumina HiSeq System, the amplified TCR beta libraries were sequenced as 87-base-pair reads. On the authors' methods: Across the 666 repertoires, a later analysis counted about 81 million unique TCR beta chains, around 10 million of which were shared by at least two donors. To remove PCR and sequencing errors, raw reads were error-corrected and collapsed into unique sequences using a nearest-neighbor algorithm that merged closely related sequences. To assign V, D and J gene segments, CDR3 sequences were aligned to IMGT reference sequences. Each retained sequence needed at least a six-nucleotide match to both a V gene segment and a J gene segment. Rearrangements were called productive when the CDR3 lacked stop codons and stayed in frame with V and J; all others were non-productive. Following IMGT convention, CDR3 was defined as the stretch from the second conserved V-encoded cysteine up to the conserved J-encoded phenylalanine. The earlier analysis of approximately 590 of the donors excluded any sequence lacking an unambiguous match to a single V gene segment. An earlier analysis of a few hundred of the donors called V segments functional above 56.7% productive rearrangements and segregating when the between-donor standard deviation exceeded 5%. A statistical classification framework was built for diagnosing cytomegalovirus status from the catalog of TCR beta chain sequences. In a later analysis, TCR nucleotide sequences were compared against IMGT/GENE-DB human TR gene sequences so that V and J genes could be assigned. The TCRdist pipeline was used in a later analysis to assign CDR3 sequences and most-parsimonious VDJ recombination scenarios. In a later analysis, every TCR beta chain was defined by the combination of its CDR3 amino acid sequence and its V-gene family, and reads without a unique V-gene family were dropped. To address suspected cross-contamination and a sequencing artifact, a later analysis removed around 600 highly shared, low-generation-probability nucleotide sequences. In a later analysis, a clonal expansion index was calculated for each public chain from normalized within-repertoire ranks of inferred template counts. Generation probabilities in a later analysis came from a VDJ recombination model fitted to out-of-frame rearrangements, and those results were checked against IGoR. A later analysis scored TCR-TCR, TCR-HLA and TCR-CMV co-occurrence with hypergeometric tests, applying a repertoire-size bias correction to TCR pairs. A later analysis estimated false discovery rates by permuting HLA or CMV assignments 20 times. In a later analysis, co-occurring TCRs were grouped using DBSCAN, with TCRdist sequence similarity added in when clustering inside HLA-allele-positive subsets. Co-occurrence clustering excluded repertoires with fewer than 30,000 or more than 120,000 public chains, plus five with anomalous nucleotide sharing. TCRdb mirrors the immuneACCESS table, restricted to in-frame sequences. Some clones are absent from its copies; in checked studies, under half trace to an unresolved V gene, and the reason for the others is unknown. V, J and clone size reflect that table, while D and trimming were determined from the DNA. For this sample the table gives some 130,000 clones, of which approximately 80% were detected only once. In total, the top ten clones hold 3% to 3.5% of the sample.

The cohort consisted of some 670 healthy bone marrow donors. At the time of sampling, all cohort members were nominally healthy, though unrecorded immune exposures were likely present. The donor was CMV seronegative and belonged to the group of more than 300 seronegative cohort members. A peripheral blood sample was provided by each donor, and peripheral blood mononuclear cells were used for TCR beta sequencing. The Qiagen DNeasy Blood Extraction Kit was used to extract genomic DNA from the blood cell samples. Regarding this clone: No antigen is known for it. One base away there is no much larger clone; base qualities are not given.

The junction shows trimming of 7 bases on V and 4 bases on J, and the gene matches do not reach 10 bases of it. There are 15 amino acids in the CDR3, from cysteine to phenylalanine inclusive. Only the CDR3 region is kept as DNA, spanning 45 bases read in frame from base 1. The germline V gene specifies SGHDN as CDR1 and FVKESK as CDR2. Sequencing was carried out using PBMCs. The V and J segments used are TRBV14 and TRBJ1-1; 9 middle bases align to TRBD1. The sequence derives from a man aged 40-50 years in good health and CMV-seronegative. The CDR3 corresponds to CASTQGSTGGTEAFF. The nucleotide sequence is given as TGTGCCAGCACCCAGGGATCGACAGGGGGCACTGAAGCTTTCTTT.